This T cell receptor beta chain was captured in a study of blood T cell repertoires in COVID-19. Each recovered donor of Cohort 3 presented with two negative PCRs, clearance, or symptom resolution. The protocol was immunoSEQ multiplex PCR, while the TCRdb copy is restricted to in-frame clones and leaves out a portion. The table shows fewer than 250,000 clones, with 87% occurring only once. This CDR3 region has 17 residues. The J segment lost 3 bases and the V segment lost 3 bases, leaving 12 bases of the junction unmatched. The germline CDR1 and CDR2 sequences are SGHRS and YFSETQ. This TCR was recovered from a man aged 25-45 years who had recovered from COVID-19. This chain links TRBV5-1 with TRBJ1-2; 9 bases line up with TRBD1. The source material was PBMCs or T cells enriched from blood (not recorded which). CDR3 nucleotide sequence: TGCGCCAGCAGCTCCCCGGGACAGGGCGCAGGTCACTATGGCTACACCTTC. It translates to CASSSPGQGAGHYGYTF. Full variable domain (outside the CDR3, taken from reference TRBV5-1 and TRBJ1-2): KAGVTQTPRYLIKTRGQQVTLSCSPISGHRSVSWYQQTPGQGLQFLFEYFSETQRNKGNFPGRFSGRQFSNSRSEMNVSTLELGDSALYLCASSSPGQGAGHYGYTFGSGTRLTVV.